The next 20 T cell receptor beta chains were all read from a single sample in a study of cytomegalovirus exposure and HLA in healthy donors. With 60 Vbeta and 13 Jbeta primers, the PCR was carried out. Profiled with immunoSEQ multiplex PCR; TCRdb holds only in-frame clones, not every one. The repertoire holds under 150,000 clones, with 60% to 80% as singletons. Source material: PBMCs. These TCRs come from a woman aged 25 to 45 in good health and CMV-seronegative.

The rearrangement uses TRBV27 and TRBJ2-2, with D possibly TRBD2 on 6 matching bases. V was shortened by 3 bases and J by 4 bases, with 15 bases between the two germline ends. Germline CDR1 and CDR2: MNHEY and SMNVEV (reference sequence). The CDR3 totals 16 residues. CDR3 amino acids: CASSFSWGEFTGELFF. The DNA of the CDR3 is TGTGCCAGCAGTTTTAGCTGGGGGGAGTTCACCGGGGAGCTGTTTTTT.

The chain has TRBV5-6 and TRBJ2-1, with 7 bases lining up with TRBD2. There are 16 residues in the CDR3. Looked up from germline, CDR1 is SGHDT and CDR2 is YYEEEE. Trimming at V came to 2 bases and at J to 7 bases, leaving 12 bases not matched to a gene. CDR3 nucleotides: TGTGCCAGCAGCTTCTTAATCAGCGGGGTGGGAAATGAGCAGTTCTTC. This gives the protein CASSFLISGVGNEQFF.

V is TRBV2 and J is TRBJ1-1; D gene uncertain. V lost 8 bases to trimming and J lost 7 bases, with 11 bases between them. Germline assignment: CDR1 SNHLY and CDR2 FYNNEI. The CDR3 is made up of 11 amino acids. The CDR3 spells CASLITVEAFF. CDR3 coding DNA: TGTGCCAGCCTTATTACAGTTGAAGCTTTCTTT.

To note about this clone: Other DNA sequences in the sample encode the same CDR3. The rearrangement uses TRBV7-2 and TRBJ1-2; 9 bases map to TRBD1. Per the germline V gene, CDR1 is SGHTA and CDR2 is FQGNSA. The CDR3 length is 14 residues. The V and J ends lost 3 bases and 1 base, in that order; junction bases with no gene match: 0. The CDR3 DNA reads as TGTGCCAGCAGCTTGACAGGGGGTAACTATGGCTACACCTTC. This codes for CASSLTGGNYGYTF.

The chain employs TRBV11-2 and TRBJ2-7; D uncertain. Germline V gene sequence: CDR1 SGHAT, CDR2 FQNNGV. V lost 5 bases and J 2 bases, leaving 7 bases between the germline ends. The CDR3 is made up of 12 amino acids. This CDR3 reads CASSLVPYEQYF. Written as DNA, the CDR3 is TGTGCCAGCAGCCTCGTCCCCTACGAGCAGTACTTC.

The chain is built from TRBV2 and TRBJ2-3; 9 nucleotides line up with TRBD2. In germline, CDR1 is SNHLY, CDR2 FYNNEI. The CDR3 covers 15 residues. The V gene end was trimmed by 5 bases and the J gene end by 9 bases; junction bases not matched to a gene: 12. CDR3 in DNA: TGTGCCAGCAGTCTGCAGGGACTAGCTACAAACACGCAGTATTTT. This sequence encodes CASSLQGLATNTQYF. Drawing the rest from reference TRBV2 and TRBJ2-3, the complete variable domain is EPEVTQTPSHQVTQMGQEVILRCVPISNHLYFYWYRQILGQKVEFLVSFYNNEISEKSEIFDDQFSVERPDGSNFTLKIRSTKLEDSAMYFCASSLQGLATNTQYFGPGTRLTVL.

The chain uses TRBV9 and TRBJ1-2; no reliable D call. CDR3 length: 15 residues. Germline values: CDR1 SGDLS, CDR2 YYNGEE. The V and J ends lost 0 bases and 8 bases respectively, with 17 bases between them. CDR3 sequence reads: CASSVGSPASRGYTF. DNA for the CDR3: TGTGCCAGCAGCGTAGGAAGCCCCGCGTCTCGAGGCTACACCTTC.

The J gene is TRBJ1-5, the V gene TRBV30; tentative D call: TRBD1 (6 bases). This CDR3 contains 15 residues. Trimming pared 0 bases from V and 6 bases from J, leaving 15 bases between. CDR1 and CDR2 (germline): GTSNPN, SVGIG (reference sequence). CDR3 protein: CAWSVGARAGQPQHF. The CDR3 DNA sequence: TGTGCCTGGAGTGTGGGGGCCAGGGCTGGTCAGCCCCAGCATTTT.

This chain uses TRBV27 with TRBJ1-6; 8 nucleotides align to TRBD1. Trimming at V came to 6 bases and at J to 7 bases, leaving 23 bases not matched to a gene. CDR1 and CDR2 from the germline V gene are MNHEY and SMNVEV (reference sequence). The CDR3 totals 20 residues. The CDR3 sequence: CASSWEIRPTGQGSNSPLHF. The CDR3 DNA reads TGTGCCAGCAGCTGGGAGATACGCCCGACTGGACAGGGAAGCAATTCACCCCTCCACTTT.

This clone was observed once. The rearrangement links TRBV7-9 to TRBJ2-1, with TRBD1 as a possible D gene (5 bases). Germline V gives CDR1 SEHNR, CDR2 FQNEAQ (reference sequence). The CDR3 spans 16 residues. Trimming left V 3 bases short and J 4 bases short, with 16 bases between. CDR3 DNA: TGTGCCAGCAGCTTCTCCCTAGGGGCCGTGTACAATGAGCAGTTCTTC. Amino acid sequence: CASSFSLGAVYNEQFF.

Concerning this clone: The same CDR3 arises from other DNA sequences in this sample as well. The V and J genes are TRBV5-1 and TRBJ2-5, with TRBD1 identical over 7 bases. CDR3 length equals 14 residues. Unmatched junction bases numbered 1, after V lost 0 bases and J lost 2 bases. The germline V gene has CDR1 SGHRS and CDR2 YFSETQ. CDR3 nucleotides: TGCGCCAGCAGCTTGGGACAGGGACAAGAGACCCAGTACTTC. Protein product: CASSLGQGQETQYF.

The rearrangement joins TRBV5-1 to TRBJ2-7; 12 nucleotides align to TRBD2. In germline, CDR1 is SGHRS, CDR2 YFSETQ. CDR3 size: 15 residues. V lost 3 bases and J lost 11; bases outside the gene matches: 12. The CDR3 region has the DNA TGCGCCAGCAGCTGGGACGGTGCTAGCGGGGGGGGGAAGTACTTC. Encoded protein: CASSWDGASGGGKYF.

V and J are TRBV2 and TRBJ2-5, with TRBD2 matching over 10 bases. Unmatched junction bases numbered 14, after V lost 5 bases and J lost 2 bases. The CDR3 contains 18 residues. From germline, CDR1 is SNHLY and CDR2 FYNNEI. The CDR3, as DNA: TGTGCCAGCAGTAACTACTTAGCGGGGGGCTATAATCAAGAGACCCAGTACTTC. Its translation is CASSNYLAGGYNQETQYF.

The table lists this clone with a count of one. CDR3 DNA: TGTGCCAGCAGCTTGTACAGCAGCTACAATGAGCAGTTCTTC. Translating it yields CASSLYSSYNEQFF. V gene TRBV5-6 combines with J gene TRBJ2-1; D remains unclear. Trimming took 1 base from V and 3 from J, leaving 8 bases between them. CDR1 SGHDT and CDR2 YYEEEE come from the germline V gene. This CDR3 comprises 14 residues.

V is TRBV6-5 and J is TRBJ1-1, with TRBD1 matching over 9 bases. CDR1 MNHEY and CDR2 SVGAGI come from the germline V gene. This CDR3 has 14 amino acids. V dropped 8 bases and J dropped 1; count of bases not matched to a gene: 5. DNA of the CDR3: TGTGCCAGCCGGTGGGGACAGGGGAACACTGAAGCTTTCTTT. Its translation is CASRWGQGNTEAFF.

This sequence joins TRBV5-6 and TRBJ2-1; the match to TRBD2 covers 10 bases. Trimming at V came to 0 bases and at J to 7 bases, leaving 7 bases not matched to a gene. Germline assignment: CDR1 SGHDT and CDR2 YYEEEE. The CDR3 consists of 16 residues. The CDR3 DNA is TGTGCCAGCAGCTTGGCCTCAGCGGGGGGGCTTAATGAGCAGTTCTTC. This encodes CASSLASAGGLNEQFF. The variable domain in full, completed from reference TRBV5-6 and TRBJ2-1, reads DAGVTQSPTHLIKTRGQQVTLRCSPKSGHDTVSWYQQALGQGPQFIFQYYEEEERQRGNFPDRFSGHQFPNYSSELNVNALLLGDSALYLCASSLASAGGLNEQFFGPGTRLTVL.

This chain joins TRBV4-3 and TRBJ1-1, with TRBD1 matching 11 bases. The CDR3 loop spans 16 amino acids. J gave up 1 base and V 4 bases, and 5 bases lay outside the gene matches. CDR1 and CDR2 (germline): LGHNA, YSLEER. CDR3 in amino acids: CASSRGTGGPNTEAFF. The CDR3 DNA reads as TGCGCCAGCAGCCGCGGGACAGGGGGACCGAACACTGAAGCTTTCTTT.

The V call is TRBV27, the J call TRBJ1-6; 9 nucleotides line up with TRBD1. Losses at the gene ends were 2 bases for V and 5 bases for J; bases not matched to a gene: 1. CDR1 and CDR2 from the germline V gene are MNHEY and SMNVEV (reference sequence). This CDR3 is 15 amino acids long. The CDR3: CASSLGTGNNSPLHF. CDR3 bases: TGTGCCAGCAGTTTAGGGACAGGGAATAATTCACCCCTCCACTTT.

V is TRBV14 and J is TRBJ2-3; possible D gene TRBD1, 5 bases. Germline CDR1 reads SGHDN; CDR2 reads FVKESK. Trimming took off 4 bases at V and 0 bases at J, with 11 bases between the two ends. The CDR3 loop spans 15 amino acids. CDR3 loop: CASSRKGFSTDTQYF. Written as DNA, the CDR3 is TGTGCCAGCAGCCGGAAGGGGTTTAGCACAGATACGCAGTATTTT.

This chain uses TRBV6-5 with TRBJ1-1, with a weak D call TRBD1 (5 bases). Germline loops: CDR1 MNHEY, CDR2 SVGAGI. The CDR3 loop spans 14 amino acids. V lost 6 bases and J 1 base, leaving 12 bases between the germline ends. The DNA of the CDR3 is TGTGCCAGCAGAAGAGACAGCGCGAACACTGAAGCTTTCTTT. Translation gives CASRRDSANTEAFF.